This T cell receptor beta chain was retrieved from a study of T cell responses to AZD1222 COVID-19 vaccine. Study context: Pooled samples include second doses given at about 4 or 12 weeks.

Study-wide results and limits: Clonal diversity may have been underestimated, and the donors were mostly white British, with more females than males. Regions left unmutated in variants are reportedly the target of nearly half of spike-specific TCRs. Spike regions recognized by vaccine-associated CD4 TCRs spanned the protein, led by 160-218 and 743-854.

TCRdb's table, derived via immunoSEQ multiplex PCR, lists solely in-frame clones and lacks some. The repertoire holds more than 150,000 clones, 85% to 95% seen once, with about 9.4% in the top ten. With respect to this clone: Its antigen is still unknown.

V was clipped by 0 bases and J by 2 bases, with 14 bases between them. CDR3 length: 16 amino acids. Germline V gives CDR1 SGDLS, CDR2 YYNGEE. The chain joins TRBV9 to TRBJ1-2; D ambiguous. The specimen comprised peripheral blood, sampled on day 0 of AZD1222 vaccination. The receptor's source is an adult in good health. This CDR3 reads CASSVGLRTENYGYTF. In DNA, the CDR3 is TGTGCCAGCAGCGTAGGGCTTAGGACGGAAAACTATGGCTACACCTTC.